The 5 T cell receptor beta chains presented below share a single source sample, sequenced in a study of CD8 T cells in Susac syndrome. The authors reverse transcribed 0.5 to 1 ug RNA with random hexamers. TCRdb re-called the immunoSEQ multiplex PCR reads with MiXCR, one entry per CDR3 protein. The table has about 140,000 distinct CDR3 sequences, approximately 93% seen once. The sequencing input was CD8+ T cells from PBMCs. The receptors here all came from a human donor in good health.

CDR3 amino acids: CAWSDQGDEQYF. Here the CDR3 DNA reads TGTGCCTGGAGCGACCAGGGCGACGAGCAGTACTTC. J is TRBJ2-7 and V is TRBV30, with D perhaps TRBD1 (5 bases). The V gene's germline CDR1 is GTSNPN and CDR2 SVGIG (reference sequence). CDR3 length: 12 amino acids. Trimming shortened V by 3 bases and J by 5 bases, and 11 bases separated the two germline ends.

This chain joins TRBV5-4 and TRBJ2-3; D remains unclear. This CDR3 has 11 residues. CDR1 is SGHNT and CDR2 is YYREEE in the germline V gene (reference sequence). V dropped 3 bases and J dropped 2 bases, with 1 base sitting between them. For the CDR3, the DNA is TGTGCCAGCAGCTACACAGATACGCAGTATTTT. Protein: CASSYTDTQYF.

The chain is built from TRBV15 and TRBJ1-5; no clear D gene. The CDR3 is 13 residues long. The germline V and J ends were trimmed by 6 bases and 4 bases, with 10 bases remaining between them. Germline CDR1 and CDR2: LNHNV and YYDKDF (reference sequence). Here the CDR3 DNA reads TGTGCCACCAGTACGGTTAGAAATCAGCCCCAGCATTTT. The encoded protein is CATSTVRNQPQHF.

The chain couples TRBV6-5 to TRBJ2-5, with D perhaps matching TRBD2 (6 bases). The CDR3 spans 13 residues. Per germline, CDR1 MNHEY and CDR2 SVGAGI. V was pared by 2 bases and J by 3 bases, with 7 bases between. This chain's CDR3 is CASSYRREETQYF. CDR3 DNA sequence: TGTGCCAGCAGTTACCGGAGGGAAGAGACCCAGTACTTC.

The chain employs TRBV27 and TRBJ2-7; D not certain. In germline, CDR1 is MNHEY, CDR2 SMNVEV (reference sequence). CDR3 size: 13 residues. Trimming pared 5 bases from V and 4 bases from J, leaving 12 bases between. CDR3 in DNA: TGTGCCAGCAGTGATCTGACGGGTTACGAGCAGTACTTC. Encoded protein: CASSDLTGYEQYF.